What follows are 24 T cell receptor beta chains derived from one specimen sequenced in a study of blood T cell repertoires in COVID-19. Some clones are missing from TCRdb's copy, which holds only in-frame ones; the method was immunoSEQ multiplex PCR. The profile shows approximately 21,000 clones, 79% of them singletons. Source material: peripheral blood. The receptors stem from an older man with acute or convalescent COVID-19.

V gene TRBV19 combines with J gene TRBJ1-2; 8 bases align to TRBD1. V was clipped by 5 bases and J by 10 bases; unmatched bases: 12. The CDR3 extends over 14 amino acids. Germline values: CDR1 LNHDA, CDR2 SQIVND (reference sequence). The CDR3 DNA follows: TGTGCCAGTAGTCCGGTGGACAGGGCTAGGGACTACACCTTC. Translation gives CASSPVDRARDYTF.

This clone showed up just once. J is TRBJ2-1 and V is TRBV19; 11 bases are a match to TRBD1. V was clipped by 5 bases and J by 3 bases; unmatched bases: 3. Germline-derived CDR1 and CDR2 are LNHDA and SQIVND (reference sequence). The CDR3 totals 15 residues. The CDR3, as DNA: TGTGCCAGTAGTGAGGACAGGGGGCGCTACAATGAGCAGTTCTTC. It encodes CASSEDRGRYNEQFF.

The table lists this clone with a few counts. The J gene is TRBJ1-1, the V gene TRBV30; no definite D call. Germline CDR1 and CDR2: GTSNPN and SVGIG (reference sequence). Deletions cut 4 bases from V and 5 bases from J, with 8 bases between. The CDR3 has 11 residues. The CDR3 here is CAWNRGTEAFF. The CDR3 bases are TGTGCCTGGAATCGGGGAACTGAAGCTTTCTTT.

This clone has a handful of counts. J is TRBJ2-6 and V is TRBV19, with D tentatively TRBD2 (6 bases). The V gene lost 3 bases and the J gene lost 0 bases, with 18 bases spanning the gap. The CDR3 length is 19 residues. Germline lookup yields CDR1 LNHDA and CDR2 SQIVND (reference sequence). As DNA, the CDR3 is TGTGCCAGTAGTATGGATGGGGGGACTCCTGTCTCTGGGGCCAACGTCCTGACTTTC. It yields the protein CASSMDGGTPVSGANVLTF.

Written as DNA, the CDR3 is TGTGCCAGCAGCGGCATTGGGGAGGGTGCCTACGAGCAGTACTTC. Translating gives CASSGIGEGAYEQYF. V and J are TRBV9 and TRBJ2-7, with 7 bases fitting TRBD2. CDR1 SGDLS and CDR2 YYNGEE come from the germline V gene. The CDR3 extends over 15 amino acids. V was pared by 3 bases and J by 2 bases, with 8 bases of the junction left unmatched.

This rearrangement joins TRBV7-2 to TRBJ1-2, with D maybe TRBD1 (5 bases). Per germline, CDR1 SGHTA and CDR2 FQGNSA. Trimming stripped 5 bases from V and 0 bases from J, with 10 bases between. This CDR3 is 14 amino acids long. The CDR3 DNA sequence: TGTGCCAGCAGCGTCGACAGCGCTAACTATGGCTACACCTTC. Residues: CASSVDSANYGYTF.

The CDR3 DNA is TGTGCCAGCAGCCAAGAGTATGGGGACAGAACCCTCTATAGCAATCAGCCCCAGCATTTT. This encodes CASSQEYGDRTLYSNQPQHF. The chain joins TRBV4-2 to TRBJ1-5, with 7 bases aligning to TRBD1. The V gene's germline CDR1 is LGHNA and CDR2 YNFKEQ. This CDR3 has 20 residues. With 0 bases clipped from V and 0 bases from J, the junction kept 14 bases outside the gene matches.

Turning to this clone: Distinct nucleotide sequences in the sample also encode this CDR3. The gene calls are TRBV20-1 and TRBJ2-3; D is unresolved. The CDR3 loop spans 11 amino acids. Trimming stripped 3 bases from V and 6 bases from J, with 7 bases between. The germline V gene encodes CDR1 DFQATT and CDR2 SNEGSKA (reference sequence). CDR3 sequence reads: CSASDADTQYF. The CDR3 DNA follows: TGCAGTGCTAGTGATGCGGATACGCAGTATTTT.

The rearrangement links TRBV3-1 (or the pseudogene TRBV3-2) to TRBJ2-7; D ambiguous. This CDR3 is 14 amino acids long. Germline V CDR1 and CDR2: LGHDT, YNNKEL (reference sequence). V was pared by 4 bases and J by 2 bases, with 12 bases between. The CDR3 bases are TGTGCCAGCAGCCCCTCTTTTAGAACCTACGAGCAGTACTTC. Its protein is CASSPSFRTYEQYF.

The rearrangement links TRBV5-5 to TRBJ1-4; TRBD1 aligns across 9 bases. The CDR3 has 14 residues. J lost 6 bases, V lost 0 bases, and 0 bases had no gene match. Germline CDR1 reads SGHKS; CDR2 reads YYEKEE (reference sequence). The CDR3 sequence: CASSLDRGHEKLFF. The CDR3 bases are TGTGCCAGCAGCTTGGACAGGGGGCATGAAAAACTGTTTTTT.

In its sample, this clone was seen a few times. This chain connects TRBV24-1 to TRBJ2-1; TRBD1 matches 9 bases. CDR3 length: 14 residues. CDR1 and CDR2 (germline): KGHDR, SFDVKD. The V segment lost 4 bases and the J segment 6 bases; nucleotides outside the gene matches: 3. Here the CDR3 DNA reads TGTGCCACCAGTGAACCGGGACAGGGCAATGAGCAGTTCTTC. This encodes CATSEPGQGNEQFF.

The rearrangement uses TRBV6-4 and TRBJ2-1; 9 nucleotides line up with TRBD2. Germline CDR1 reads MRHNA; CDR2 reads SNTAGT. The CDR3 has 15 residues. J was trimmed by 3 bases and V by 3 bases; bases with no gene match: 3. The CDR3 DNA reads TGTGCCAGCAGTGAGGTACTAGCGGGCTACAATGAGCAGTTCTTC. Protein product: CASSEVLAGYNEQFF.

The chain carries TRBV19 and TRBJ2-5; TRBD1 agrees at 10 bases. The CDR3 has 16 residues. The J segment lost 5 bases and the V segment lost 1 base, leaving 7 bases of the junction unmatched. Germline V gene data show CDR1 as LNHDA and CDR2 as SQIVND (reference sequence). The CDR3 region is CASSIGGTGERETQYF. The CDR3 DNA reads as TGTGCCAGTAGTATAGGGGGGACAGGGGAGAGGGAGACCCAGTACTTC. Complete variable domain (other parts from reference TRBV19 and TRBJ2-5): DGGITQSPKYLFRKEGQNVTLSCEQNLNHDAMYWYRQDPGQGLRLIYYSQIVNDFQKGDIAEGYSVSREKKESFPLTVTSAQKNPTAFYLCASSIGGTGERETQYFGPGTRLLVL.

This clone was detected once. This chain connects TRBV7-9 to TRBJ2-3; the D is unclear. CDR3 size: 15 residues. V shed 2 bases and J shed 3 bases, with 12 bases lying between them. From germline, CDR1 is SEHNR and CDR2 FQNEAQ (reference sequence). The CDR3 loop is CASSLKFQATDTQYF. As DNA, the CDR3 is TGTGCCAGCAGCTTAAAATTCCAGGCGACAGATACGCAGTATTTT. Using reference TRBV7-9 and TRBJ2-3 for the parts outside the CDR3, the full variable domain is DTGVSQNPRHKITKRGQNVTFRCDPISEHNRLYWYRQTLGQGPEFLTYFQNEAQLEKSRLLSDRFSAERPKGSFSTLEIQRTEQGDSAMYLCASSLKFQATDTQYFGPGTRLTVL.

V and J are TRBV25-1 and TRBJ2-5, with a possible D match to TRBD1 (5 bases). V lost 8 bases, J lost 1 base, and 20 bases lay in between. Germline V CDR1 and CDR2: MGHDK, SYGVNS. This CDR3 has 16 amino acids. CDR3 sequence reads: CASSPNVGQRQETQYF. The DNA for the CDR3 is TGTGCCAGCTCCCCGAATGTGGGGCAGCGCCAAGAGACCCAGTACTTC. Variable domain in full (rest from reference TRBV25-1 and TRBJ2-5): EADIYQTPRYLVIGTGKKITLECSQTMGHDKMYWYQQDPGMELHLIHYSYGVNSTEKGDLSSESTVSRIRTEHFPLTLESARPSHTSQYLCASSPNVGQRQETQYFGPGTRLLVL.

V is TRBV28 and J is TRBJ1-4; D gene ambiguous. Germline V gives CDR1 MDHEN, CDR2 SYDVKM. V dropped 7 bases and J dropped 4 bases, with 10 bases sitting between them. The CDR3 sequence is 13 residues long. DNA for the CDR3: TGTGCCAGCAAGGGAGGGAGTAATGAAAAACTGTTTTTT. Translated, it gives CASKGGSNEKLFF.

The rearrangement links TRBV2 to TRBJ2-7, with 8 bases identical to TRBD2. V lost 7 bases, J lost 0 bases, and 8 bases stayed unmatched. Germline CDR1 and CDR2: SNHLY and FYNNEI. The CDR3 covers 15 residues. For the CDR3, the DNA is TGTGCCAGCACCCTAGCGGGTACATACTCCTACGAGCAGTACTTC. It encodes CASTLAGTYSYEQYF.

The rearrangement links TRBV2 to TRBJ2-1; TRBD2 agrees at 9 bases. V lost 3 bases, J lost 2 bases, and 5 bases stayed unmatched. CDR3 length equals 16 residues. Germline V CDR1 and CDR2: SNHLY, FYNNEI. DNA for the CDR3: TGTGCCAGCAGTGATCGGGGACTAGCCCCCTACAATGAGCAGTTCTTC. Amino acid sequence: CASSDRGLAPYNEQFF.

The chain links TRBV5-5 to TRBJ1-2; 7 nucleotides match TRBD1. Germline CDR1 is SGHKS and CDR2 is YYEKEE (reference sequence). The CDR3 covers 14 residues. V was pared by 6 bases and J by 3 bases, with 8 bases of the junction left unmatched. CDR3 nucleotide sequence: TGTGCCAGCACCGACAGACAGGGCGACTATGGCTACACCTTC. It yields the protein CASTDRQGDYGYTF.

V is TRBV6-2 or TRBV6-3 and J is TRBJ1-3, with a weak D call TRBD1 (5 bases). This CDR3 is 18 amino acids long. CDR1 and CDR2 from the germline V gene are MNHEY and SVGEGT. V was clipped by 0 bases and J by 0 bases, with 15 bases between them. The CDR3 DNA follows: TGTGCCAGCAGTTACTCGGGCGTTTATGGACACTCTGGAAACACCATATATTTT. Translating gives CASSYSGVYGHSGNTIYF.

CDR3 sequence reads: CASSLAGEGTETQYF. Here the CDR3 DNA reads TGTGCCAGCAGCTTGGCCGGGGAGGGGACGGAGACCCAGTACTTC. J is TRBJ2-5 and V is TRBV5-6, with 7 bases fitting TRBD2. V lost 0 bases, J lost 5 bases, and 7 bases stayed unmatched. Germline V lookup: CDR1 SGHDT, CDR2 YYEEEE. The CDR3 length is 15 residues.

The rearrangement uses TRBV14 and TRBJ1-4, with TRBD1 identical over 8 bases. The J segment lost 7 bases and the V segment lost 0 bases, leaving 10 bases of the junction unmatched. The CDR3 is 17 residues long. Germline loops: CDR1 SGHDN, CDR2 FVKESK. This CDR3 reads CASSQDIGAGGGEKLFF. CDR3 nucleotides: TGTGCCAGCAGCCAAGATATTGGGGCAGGGGGCGGTGAAAAACTGTTTTTT.

The chain links TRBV18 to TRBJ1-5; the D is unclear. This CDR3 spans 15 amino acids. V dropped 6 bases and J dropped 2 bases, with 14 bases sitting between them. CDR1 is KGHSH and CDR2 is LQKENI in the germline V gene. As DNA, the CDR3 is TGTGCCAGCTCCCCCGCGGGTCTCGGCAATCAGCCCCAGCATTTT. Protein product: CASSPAGLGNQPQHF.

The J gene is TRBJ2-7, the V gene TRBV29-1; the match to TRBD2 covers 9 bases. Germline V gene data show CDR1 as SQVTM and CDR2 as ANQGSEA. V gave up 3 bases and J gave up 2 bases; unmatched junction bases: 5. This CDR3 is 14 amino acids long. The CDR3 DNA follows: TGCAGCGTTGACTCGCGGGAGGGGACCTACGAGCAGTACGTC. This translates into CSVDSREGTYEQYV.